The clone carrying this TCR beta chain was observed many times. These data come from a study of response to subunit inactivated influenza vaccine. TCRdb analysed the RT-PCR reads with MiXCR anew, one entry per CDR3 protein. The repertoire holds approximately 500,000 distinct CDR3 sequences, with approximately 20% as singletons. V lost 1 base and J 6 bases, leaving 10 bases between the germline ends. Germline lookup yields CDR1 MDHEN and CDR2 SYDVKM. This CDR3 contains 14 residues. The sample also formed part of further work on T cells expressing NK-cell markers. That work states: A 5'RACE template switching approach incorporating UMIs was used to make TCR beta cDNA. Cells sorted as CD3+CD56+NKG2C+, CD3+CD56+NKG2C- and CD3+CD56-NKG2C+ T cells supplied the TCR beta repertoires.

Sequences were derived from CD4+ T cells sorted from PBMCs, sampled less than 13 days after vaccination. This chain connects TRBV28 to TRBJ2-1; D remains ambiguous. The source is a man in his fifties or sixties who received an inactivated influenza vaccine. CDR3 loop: CASSLFDFSNEQFF. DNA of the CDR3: TGTGCCAGCAGTTTATTTGACTTCTCCAATGAGCAGTTCTTC. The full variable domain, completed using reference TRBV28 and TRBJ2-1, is DVKVTQSSRYLVKRTGEKVFLECVQDMDHENMFWYRQDPGLGLRLIYFSYDVKMKEKGDIPEGYSVSREKKERFSLILESASTNQTSMYLCASSLFDFSNEQFFGPGTRLTVL.